This TCR beta chain was identified during a study of T-cell memory formation after mild COVID-19. General study results and limits: Contracting clones localized mainly to CM and EM when CD4+ and mainly to EMRA when CD8+. Unconfirmed was the SARS-CoV-2 specificity of second-wave clones that peaked on day 37. CD4/CD8 balance held among clones contracting day 15 to 85, and later expanders leaned CD4+.

With regard to this clonotype: Its antigen is currently unknown.

UMIs and sample barcodes were carried by the TCR alpha and TCR beta cDNA libraries that 5'RACE produced using constant-segment primers. MiXCR, run by TCRdb on the 5' RACE reads, gives a single entry per CDR3 protein. The table lists hundreds of thousands of distinct CDR3 sequences, roughly 18% of them singletons, with more than 10% in the top ten. The receptor's source is an adult woman who had mild COVID-19 (a few samples of this study predate the infection). Cell type and time point are not known. The sample was PBMCs or a T cell subset sorted from them (not recorded which).

The CDR3 protein is CACGRGETQYF. The CDR3, as DNA: TGTGCCTGCGGCAGGGGAGAGACCCAGTACTTC. The rearrangement joins TRBV30 to TRBJ2-5; perhaps TRBD1 as D (6 bases). CDR1 is GTSNPN, CDR2 SVGIG, per germline (reference sequence). The CDR3 covers 11 residues. Trimming left V 6 bases short and J 4 bases short, with 9 bases between.